The rows below give T cell receptor beta chains drawn from one sample of a study of T cell responses to AZD1222 COVID-19 vaccine. Method: immunoSEQ multiplex PCR; TCRdb's copy keeps in-frame clones and lacks some. The sample has approximately 80,000 clones; around 87% are singletons. The sequencing used peripheral blood, collected on day 0 of AZD1222 vaccination. These receptors originate from an adult in good health. CDR3s include the opening cysteine and the closing phenylalanine or tryptophan. A D gene is named only where the DNA matches it firmly. Expanded clones get a size class; other rows say once, few or many, or leave the size out.

V gene	J gene	CDR3 length	clone size	D gene	CDR3 DNA	CDR3 protein
TRBV7-2	TRBJ1-5	17	-	-	TGTGCCAGCAGCCACCTCTCCAGTCTTATCGGGAATCAGCCCCAGCATTTT	CASSHLSSLIGNQPQHF
TRBV7-2	TRBJ2-1	18	-	TRBD1	TGTGCCAGCAGCTTAGATCCCCTCGGGACAGGGAGCTACAATGAGCAGTTCTTC	CASSLDPLGTGSYNEQFF
TRBV29-1	TRBJ2-3	11	-	-	TGCAGCGGAAGGTTAACAGATACGCAGTATTTT	CSGRLTDTQYF
TRBV7-3	TRBJ2-1	13	once	TRBD2	TGTGCCAGCAGCTTGCTCAGCGGGGATGAGCAGTTCTTC	CASSLLSGDEQFF
TRBV19	TRBJ1-5	17	-	-	TGTGCCAGTAGTAGGACCACGGGACCGGGGTTGGATCAGCCCCAGCATTTT	CASSRTTGPGLDQPQHF
TRBV19	TRBJ1-2	13	once	-	TGTGCCAGTAGTATAGATCAGGGGTTGGGCTACACCTTC	CASSIDQGLGYTF
TRBV5-4	TRBJ1-2	14	-	-	TGTGCCAGCAGCAATAGAGGGGCAGGCTATGGCTACACCTTC	CASSNRGAGYGYTF
TRBV5-1	TRBJ1-2	12	once	-	TGCGCCAGCAGCTCCGAGGGGAATGGCTACACCTTC	CASSSEGNGYTF
TRBV3-1/TRBV3-2	TRBJ2-5	15	-	-	TGTGCCAGCAGCCAAGATGCGGAGCCCCAAGAGACCCAGTACTTC	CASSQDAEPQETQYF
TRBV29-1	TRBJ2-7	11	-	-	TGCAGCGGAAAGACGGAGGACGAGCAGTACTTC	CSGKTEDEQYF
TRBV30	TRBJ1-6	16	-	-	TGTGCCTGGAGCTCCGGGGGCAACCCCTATAATTCACCCCTCCACTTT	CAWSSGGNPYNSPLHF
TRBV15	TRBJ1-4	16	-	-	TGTGCCACCAGCAGAGATTTGGGGGGAACTAATGAAAAACTGTTTTTT	CATSRDLGGTNEKLFF
TRBV7-9	TRBJ2-6	13	-	-	TGTGCCAGCAGCTCCTCTGGGGCCAACGTCCTGACTTTC	CASSSSGANVLTF
TRBV29-1	TRBJ2-1	18	-	TRBD2	TGCAGCGCCCAACCGGGACTAGCGGGAGTAGGGGAATACAATGAGCAGTTCTTC	CSAQPGLAGVGEYNEQFF
TRBV7-2	TRBJ2-3	15	-	TRBD1	TGTGCCAGCAGCTTAAGTGGGACAGCCACAGATACGCAGTATTTT	CASSLSGTATDTQYF
TRBV6-6	TRBJ2-7	11	few	-	TGTGCCAGCAGGCGGAACTACGAGCAGTACTTC	CASRRNYEQYF
TRBV4-1	TRBJ2-4	15	-	-	TGCGCCAGCAGCCAAGAAACGACTCTTGATAGAATTCAGTACTTC	CASSQETTLDRIQYF
TRBV4-3	TRBJ2-1	17	-	TRBD2	TGCGCCAGCAGCGAGGAGCCGGGACTAGCGGGAGCAAATGAGCAGTTCTTC	CASSEEPGLAGANEQFF
TRBV9	TRBJ2-1	17	-	TRBD2	TGTGCCAGCAGCGGGACACCACTAGCGGGAGGGCGCAATGAGCAGTTCTTC	CASSGTPLAGGRNEQFF
TRBV6-1	TRBJ1-5	13	-	-	TGTGCCAGCACCGGGGATCTAAATCAGCCCCAGCATTTT	CASTGDLNQPQHF
TRBV24-1	TRBJ2-3	13	-	-	TGTGCCACCAGTGGATACGGCACAGATACGCAGTATTTT	CATSGYGTDTQYF
TRBV29-1	TRBJ2-7	13	-	TRBD2	TGCAGCGTAGGGACTAGCACCTCCTACGAGCAGTACTTC	CSVGTSTSYEQYF
TRBV19	TRBJ1-1	14	-	-	TGTGCCAGTAGGAGGAGTCAGGGACTGAACAGGGCTTTCTTT	CASRRSQGLNRAFF
TRBV27	TRBJ2-7	16	-	TRBD2	TGTGCCAGCAGTGAAGGGGGTAGCGGGAGAGCCTACGAGCAGTACTTC	CASSEGGSGRAYEQYF
TRBV5-5	TRBJ2-7	13	-	-	TGTGCCAGCAGCTTTCCAGGCGCCCGCGAGCAGTACTTC	CASSFPGAREQYF
TRBV18	TRBJ2-2	13	-	-	TGTGCCAGCTCACTTTTGCCCACCGGGGAGCTGTTTTTT	CASSLLPTGELFF
TRBV4-3	TRBJ2-1	13	-	TRBD2	TGCGCCAGCAGCCAAGGGTCGGGACTAGCTCAGTTCTTC	CASSQGSGLAQFF
TRBV9	TRBJ2-1	13	once	-	TGTGCCAGCAGCGTGGGCAGGTACAATGAGCAGTTCTTC	CASSVGRYNEQFF
TRBV9	TRBJ2-3	14	-	-	TGTGCCAGCAGCGTCTTAGCGGACACAGATACGCAGTATTTT	CASSVLADTDTQYF
TRBV11-3	TRBJ2-7	11	-	-	TGTGCCAGCAGCAGTCGGGGCGAGCAGTACTTC	CASSSRGEQYF
TRBV21-1	TRBJ1-1	15	-	-	TGTGCCAGCAGCAAAGGACCACATGAAGGTACTGAAGCTTTCTTT	CASSKGPHEGTEAFF
TRBV9	TRBJ2-6	14	-	-	TGTGCCAGCAGCTTTGCCTCTGGGGCCAACGTCCTGACTTTC	CASSFASGANVLTF